The following is a T cell receptor beta chain sequence with its context. The record originates from a study of cytomegalovirus exposure and HLA in healthy donors. This CDR3 spans 15 amino acids. V was clipped by 0 bases and J by 7 bases; unmatched bases: 4. Germline V gene data show CDR1 as SGHVS and CDR2 as FQNEAQ. Only in-frame clones appear in the TCRdb table, and some are missing; sequencing was by immunoSEQ multiplex PCR. The sample comprises about 140,000 clones, 86% of which are singletons, and roughly 3% rests with the top ten. Sequencing was carried out using PBMCs. The chain employs TRBV7-8 and TRBJ2-1; 9 bases line up with TRBD1. The origin of this receptor is a man between 18 and 29 years old in good health and CMV-seronegative. The CDR3: CASSLATGGRNEQFF. The CDR3 DNA is TGTGCCAGCAGCTTAGCGACAGGGGGTAGGAATGAGCAGTTCTTC. The complete variable domain, with remaining parts taken from reference TRBV7-8 and TRBJ2-1, reads GAGVSQSPRYKVAKRGQDVALRCDPISGHVSLFWYQQALGQGPEFLTYFQNEAQLDKSGLPSDRFFAERPEGSVSTLKIQRTQQEDSAVYLCASSLATGGRNEQFFGPGTRLTVL.